The 8 T cell receptor beta chains below were found in one sample sequenced in a study of cytomegalovirus exposure and HLA in healthy donors. PCR used 60 Vbeta primers and 13 Jbeta primers. Data came from immunoSEQ multiplex PCR; TCRdb stores just in-frame clones and leaves some out. In the table there are 120,000 or so clones, less than 80% of which are singletons. Sample: PBMCs. The receptors stem from a woman aged 45-65 years in good health and CMV-seronegative.

The sample holds a few counts of this clone. The genes are TRBV6-4 and TRBJ1-5; D might be TRBD1 (6 bases). V shed 4 bases and J shed 4 bases, with 8 bases lying between them. Looked up from germline, CDR1 is MRHNA and CDR2 is SNTAGT. The CDR3 sequence is 13 residues long. CDR3 sequence reads: CASSAGANQPQHF. Written as DNA, the CDR3 is TGTGCCAGCAGTGCAGGGGCGAATCAGCCCCAGCATTTT.

The J gene is TRBJ2-2, the V gene TRBV29-1; D possibly corresponds to TRBD2 (6 bases). Trimming removed 6 bases from V and 5 bases from J, with 13 bases in between. This CDR3 region has 13 residues. Germline-derived CDR1 and CDR2 are SQVTM and ANQGSEA. CDR3 nucleotide sequence: TGCAGCGTAGGAGGGCCGGGAACCGGGGAGCTGTTTTTT. This encodes CSVGGPGTGELFF.

This chain connects TRBV6-4 to TRBJ1-1; D is undetermined. This CDR3 is built from 13 residues. V lost 4 bases and J lost 0, with 6 bases in between. Germline lookup yields CDR1 MRHNA and CDR2 SNTAGT. The DNA for the CDR3 is TGTGCCAGCAGTGGCGAAGTGAACACTGAAGCTTTCTTT. It yields the protein CASSGEVNTEAFF.

The sample holds a few counts of this clone. The V gene is TRBV10-3, the J gene TRBJ2-1; D call uncertain. CDR3 length: 12 residues. The V end was cut by 2 bases, the J end by 5 bases, with 4 bases between. Germline lookup yields CDR1 ENHRY and CDR2 SYGVKD. The CDR3 nucleotides read TGTGCCATCAGTGAGAGAGACAATGAGCAGTTCTTC. Amino acid sequence: CAISERDNEQFF.

The rearrangement links TRBV29-1 to TRBJ2-5; D remains unclear. Matching the DNA end better, TRBJ2-7 makes the J call doubtful. CDR3 size: 12 residues. CDR1 SQVTM and CDR2 ANQGSEA come from the germline V gene. CDR3 DNA sequence: TGCAGCGTTGTAGAGAACTCCTACGAGCAGTACTTC. It translates to CSVVENSYEQYF.

The CDR3 sequence is CASSQDSFAAELFF. In nucleotides, the CDR3 is TGTGCCAGCAGCCAAGATTCATTTGCGGCAGAACTGTTTTTT. The chain uses TRBV4-2 and TRBJ1-4; no clear D gene. From germline, CDR1 is LGHNA and CDR2 YNFKEQ. V dropped 0 bases and J dropped 12 bases, with 14 bases sitting between them. The CDR3 runs 14 residues.

This clone appeared a single time. V usage is TRBV28 and J usage is TRBJ2-3; weak D call: TRBD1 (5 bases). Trimming shortened V by 5 bases and J by 2 bases, and 17 bases separated the two germline ends. The CDR3 is 16 residues long. The germline V gene has CDR1 MDHEN and CDR2 SYDVKM. CDR3 residues: CASSRTDWGYTDTQYF. The DNA of the CDR3 is TGTGCCAGCAGTCGGACGGATTGGGGCTACACAGATACGCAGTATTTT.

Only a few counts were recorded for this clone. The rearrangement uses TRBV27 and TRBJ2-3; D might be TRBD2 (6 bases). Germline V gene data show CDR1 as MNHEY and CDR2 as SMNVEV (reference sequence). This CDR3 region has 16 residues. With 3 bases removed from V and 0 bases from J, the gap between germline ends came to 13 bases. The CDR3 reads CASSFGGTGSTDTQYF. The CDR3 DNA reads as TGTGCCAGCAGTTTTGGGGGGACGGGCAGCACAGATACGCAGTATTTT.